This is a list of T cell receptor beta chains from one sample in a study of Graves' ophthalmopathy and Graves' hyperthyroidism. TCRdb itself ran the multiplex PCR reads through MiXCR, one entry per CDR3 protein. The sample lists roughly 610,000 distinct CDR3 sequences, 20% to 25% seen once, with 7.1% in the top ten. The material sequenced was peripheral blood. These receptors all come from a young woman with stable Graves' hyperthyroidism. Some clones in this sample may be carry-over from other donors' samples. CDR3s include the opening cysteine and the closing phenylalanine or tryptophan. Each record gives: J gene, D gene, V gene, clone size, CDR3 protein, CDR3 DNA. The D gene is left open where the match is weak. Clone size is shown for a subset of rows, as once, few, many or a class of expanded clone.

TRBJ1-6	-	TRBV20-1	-	CSASAGSSYNSPLHF	TGCAGTGCTAGTGCCGGTAGCTCCTATAATTCACCCCTCCACTTT
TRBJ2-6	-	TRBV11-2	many	CASSLEYSGANVLTF	TGTGCCAGCAGCTTAGAATACTCTGGGGCCAACGTCCTGACTTTC
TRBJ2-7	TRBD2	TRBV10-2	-	CATLRQGGSYEQYF	TGCGCCACCCTCCGCCAAGGCGGGAGCTACGAGCAGTACTTC
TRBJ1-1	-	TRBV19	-	CASSIGGLSTEAFF	TGTGCCAGTAGTATCGGAGGGCTGAGCACTGAAGCTTTCTTT
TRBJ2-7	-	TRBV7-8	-	CASSLDPEGSPYEQYF	TGTGCCAGCAGCTTAGACCCGGAAGGGTCGCCCTACGAGCAGTACTTC
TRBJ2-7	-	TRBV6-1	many	CASRIGGAYEQYF	TGTGCCAGCAGAATTGGTGGGGCCTACGAGCAGTACTTC
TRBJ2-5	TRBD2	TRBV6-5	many	CASSFSLAGVQETQYF	TGTGCCAGCAGTTTCTCACTAGCGGGGGTCCAAGAGACCCAGTACTTC
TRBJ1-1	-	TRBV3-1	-	CASSQVGGAQAFF	TGCGCCAGCAGCCAAGTTGGAGGGGCTCAAGCTTTCTTT
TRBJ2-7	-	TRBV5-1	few	CASSLGTDTFSYEQYF	TGCGCCAGCAGCTTGGGGACTGACACCTTCTCCTACGAGCAGTACTTC
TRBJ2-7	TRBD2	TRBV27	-	CASGIRTSGELRREQYF	TGTGCCAGCGGAATTAGGACTAGCGGGGAACTTAGGCGCGAGCAGTACTTC
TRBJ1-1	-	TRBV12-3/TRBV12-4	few	CASKDGNTEAFF	TGTGCCAGCAAAGACGGGAACACTGAAGCTTTCTTT
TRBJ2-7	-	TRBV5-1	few	CASSFDGQYYEQYF	TGCGCCAGCAGCTTCGATGGACAGTACTACGAGCAGTACTTC
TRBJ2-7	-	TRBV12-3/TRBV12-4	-	CASSLGGRLNSYEQYF	TGTGCCAGCAGTTTAGGGGGGCGCCTAAATTCCTACGAGCAGTACTTC
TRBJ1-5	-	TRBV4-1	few	CASSQGHSSNQPQHF	TGCGCCAGCAGCCAAGGGCACAGTAGCAATCAGCCCCAGCATTTT
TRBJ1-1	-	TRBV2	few	CASSESGEPGTEAFF	TGTGCCAGCAGTGAATCGGGTGAGCCAGGGACTGAAGCTTTCTTT
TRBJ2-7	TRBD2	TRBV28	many	CASSQTGTSGRYEQYF	TGTGCCAGCAGCCAGACCGGGACTAGCGGGAGGTACGAGCAGTACTTC
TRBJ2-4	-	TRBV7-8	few	CASSSRGGEGSDIQYF	TGTGCCAGCAGCTCCCGAGGGGGGGAAGGGTCGGACATTCAGTACTTC